This TCR beta chain was captured in a study of cytomegalovirus exposure and HLA in healthy donors. The PCR used 60 Vbeta and 13 Jbeta primers. This table comes from immunoSEQ multiplex PCR, and its TCRdb copy is limited to in-frame clones, with some not included. This sample yields approximately 89,000 clones, of which roughly three quarters are seen a single time; roughly 3.5% belongs to the top ten. This sequence originates from a man aged 25 to 40 in good health and CMV-seronegative. The sequenced material came from PBMCs.

CDR3 region: CASSLVGREGIHEQFF. The DNA of the CDR3 is TGTGCCAGCAGCTTAGTGGGGCGGGAGGGCATCCATGAGCAGTTCTTC. The rearrangement links TRBV7-2 to TRBJ2-1; 9 bases agree with TRBD2. Germline V gives CDR1 SGHTA, CDR2 FQGNSA. The CDR3 loop spans 16 amino acids. V lost 1 base and J lost 8; bases outside the gene matches: 9.